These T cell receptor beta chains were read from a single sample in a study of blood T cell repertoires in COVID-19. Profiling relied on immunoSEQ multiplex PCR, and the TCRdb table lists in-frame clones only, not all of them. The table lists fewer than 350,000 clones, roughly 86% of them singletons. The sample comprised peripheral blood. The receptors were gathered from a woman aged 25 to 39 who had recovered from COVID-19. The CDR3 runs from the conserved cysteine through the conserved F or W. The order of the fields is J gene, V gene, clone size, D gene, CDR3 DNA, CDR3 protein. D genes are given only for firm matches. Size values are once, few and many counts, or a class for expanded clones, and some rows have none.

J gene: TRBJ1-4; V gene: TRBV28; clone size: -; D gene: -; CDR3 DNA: TGTGCCAGCAGTTTTGCGGGACGCGGGGTACGGTTTGAAAAACTGTTTTTT; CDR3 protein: CASSFAGRGVRFEKLFF
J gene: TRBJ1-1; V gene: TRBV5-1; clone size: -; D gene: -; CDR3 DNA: TGCGCCAGCAGCTTGAGGGACTTGAACACTGAAGCTTTCTTT; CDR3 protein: CASSLRDLNTEAFF
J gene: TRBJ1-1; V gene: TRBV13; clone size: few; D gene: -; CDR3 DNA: TGTGCCAGCAGCTTAGTTCGTGTGAACACTGAAGCTTTCTTT; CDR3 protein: CASSLVRVNTEAFF
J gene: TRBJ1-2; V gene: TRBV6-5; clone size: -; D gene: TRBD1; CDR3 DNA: TGTGCCAGCAGTTACGGGGACAGGGCTAACTATGGCTACACCTTC; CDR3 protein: CASSYGDRANYGYTF
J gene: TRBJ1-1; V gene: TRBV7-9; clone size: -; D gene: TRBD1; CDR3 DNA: TGTGCCAGCAGCTTAAGGGACAGAGACACTGAAGCTTTCTTT; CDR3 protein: CASSLRDRDTEAFF
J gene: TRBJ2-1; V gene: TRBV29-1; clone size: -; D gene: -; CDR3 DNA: TGCAGCGTTTCCCCAGGTCAGGGGGGCAATGAGCAGTTCTTC; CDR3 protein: CSVSPGQGGNEQFF
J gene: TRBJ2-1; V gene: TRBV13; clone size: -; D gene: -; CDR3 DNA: TGTGCCAGCAGCTTAGGCCTCGGGGGAATTCCCTACAATGAGCAGTTCTTC; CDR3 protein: CASSLGLGGIPYNEQFF
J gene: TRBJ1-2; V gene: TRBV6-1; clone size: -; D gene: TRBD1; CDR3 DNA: TGTGCCAGCAGTGAAGGAGGGACAGGGGTAGGAGACTACACCTTC; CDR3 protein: CASSEGGTGVGDYTF
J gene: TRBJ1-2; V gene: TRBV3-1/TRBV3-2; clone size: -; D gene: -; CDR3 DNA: TGTGCCAGCAGCCCGGAGGGAGCTAACTATGGCTACACCTTC; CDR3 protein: CASSPEGANYGYTF
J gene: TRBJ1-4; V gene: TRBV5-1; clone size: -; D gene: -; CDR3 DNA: TGCGCCAGCAGACAGACTACTAATAATGAAAAACTGTTTTTT; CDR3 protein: CASRQTTNNEKLFF
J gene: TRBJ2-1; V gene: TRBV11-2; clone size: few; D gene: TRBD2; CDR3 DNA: TGTGCCAGCAGCTTAGCGGGGGGTTTCGACAATGAGCAGTTCTTC; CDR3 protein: CASSLAGGFDNEQFF
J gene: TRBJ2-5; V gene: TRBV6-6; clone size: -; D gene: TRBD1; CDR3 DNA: TGTGCCAGCAGGGGGACAGGAATGGAGACCCAGTACTTC; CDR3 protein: CASRGTGMETQYF
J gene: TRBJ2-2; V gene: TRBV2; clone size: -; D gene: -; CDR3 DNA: TGTGCCAGCACCCCGCGGTTGAACACCGGGGAGCTGTTTTTT; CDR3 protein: CASTPRLNTGELFF
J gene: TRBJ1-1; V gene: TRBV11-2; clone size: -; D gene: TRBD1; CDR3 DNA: TGTGCCAGCAGCCCCGGACAGGCCACTGAAGCTTTCTTT; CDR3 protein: CASSPGQATEAFF
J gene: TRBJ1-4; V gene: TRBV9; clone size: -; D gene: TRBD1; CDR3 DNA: TGTGCCAGCAGCCGGGTACAGGGGGTTGGTGAAAAACTGTTTTTT; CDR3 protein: CASSRVQGVGEKLFF
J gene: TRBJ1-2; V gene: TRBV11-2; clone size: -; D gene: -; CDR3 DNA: TGTGCCAGCAGCACCATACGGGGGAACTATGGCTACACCTTC; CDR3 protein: CASSTIRGNYGYTF
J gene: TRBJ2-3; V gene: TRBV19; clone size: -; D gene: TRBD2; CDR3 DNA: TGTGCCAGTAGGCAGCGGGAGGGCTCAGATACGCAGTATTTT; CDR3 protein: CASRQREGSDTQYF
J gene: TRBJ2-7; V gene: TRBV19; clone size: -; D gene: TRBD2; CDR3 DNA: TGTGCCAGGAGCCCCCGGGAGGTGCGAGAGCAGTACTTC; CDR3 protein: CARSPREVREQYF
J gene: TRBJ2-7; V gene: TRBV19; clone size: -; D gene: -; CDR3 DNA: TGTGCCAGTAGTCCGAGCCCCGGGGGATTCTACGAGCAGTACTTC; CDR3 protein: CASSPSPGGFYEQYF
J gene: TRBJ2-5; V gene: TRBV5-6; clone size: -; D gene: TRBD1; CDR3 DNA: TGTGCCAGCAGCTTGAAGCAGGGGGCTCTTGTATTAGAGACCCAGTACTTC; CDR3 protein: CASSLKQGALVLETQYF
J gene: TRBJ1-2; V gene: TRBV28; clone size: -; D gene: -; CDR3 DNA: TGTGCCAGCATCCGGGGAGGGGACTATGGCTACACCTTC; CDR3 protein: CASIRGGDYGYTF
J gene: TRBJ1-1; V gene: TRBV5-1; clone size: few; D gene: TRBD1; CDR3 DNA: TGCGCCAGCAGCATTCGACAGGGAAACACTGAAGCTTTCTTT; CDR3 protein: CASSIRQGNTEAFF
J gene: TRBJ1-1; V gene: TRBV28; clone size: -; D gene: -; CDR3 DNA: TGTGCCAGCAGCCTGCCCCGGGGTACTGAAGCTTTCTTT; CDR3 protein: CASSLPRGTEAFF